A selection of T cell receptor beta chains follows, all from one sample in a study of cytomegalovirus exposure and HLA in healthy donors. TCRdb's table, derived via immunoSEQ multiplex PCR, lists solely in-frame clones and lacks some. This table lists 55,000 to 70,000 clones. Material for sequencing was PBMCs. The receptors originated from a female donor in good health and CMV-seropositive. CDR3s include the opening cysteine and the closing phenylalanine or tryptophan. Each record gives: clone size, D gene, V gene, J gene, CDR3 DNA, CDR3 protein. A D gene is named only where the DNA matches it firmly. The listing skips clone size in some rows; elsewhere it reads once, few, many or a size class.

NA,TRBD1,TRBV16,TRBJ1-2,TGTGCCAGCAGCCTGCGGTCCGGGACAGCGGACTCACATGGCTACACCTTC,CASSLRSGTADSHGYTF
NA,NA,TRBV7-6,TRBJ2-3,TGTGCCAGCAGCCAATCAATCACAGATACGCAGTATTTT,CASSQSITDTQYF
NA,TRBD1,TRBV5-4,TRBJ1-1,TGTGCCAGCAGCTTGCCCACAGGGACAGGGAACACTGAAGCTTTCTTT,CASSLPTGTGNTEAFF
NA,TRBD1,TRBV30,TRBJ1-1,TGTGCATCGACAGGGGAGTCGAACACTGAAGATTTCTTT,CASTGESNTEDFF
NA,NA,TRBV19,TRBJ1-4,TGTGCCAGTACCACCTTAGGAGGCACTAATGAAAAACTGTTTTTT,CASTTLGGTNEKLFF
NA,TRBD1,TRBV28,TRBJ2-7,TGTGCCAGCAGTACTCCGGGACAGGTCTACGAGCAGTACTTC,CASSTPGQVYEQYF
medium-sized,NA,TRBV19,TRBJ1-4,TGTGCCAGTAGAGCCCCCCCGCGGGGGACGGGTGAAAAACTGTTTTTT,CASRAPPRGTGEKLFF
NA,NA,TRBV2,TRBJ2-7,TGTGCCAGCAGTGAACAGGGAGGTTCCTACGAGCAGTACTTC,CASSEQGGSYEQYF
NA,NA,TRBV6-1,TRBJ2-7,TGTGCCAGCAGTGAAGCGCACAGGGACAACTACGAGCAGTACTTC,CASSEAHRDNYEQYF
NA,NA,TRBV5-1,TRBJ2-3,TGCGCCAGCAGCTTAACCGGGGAAGATACGCAGTATTTT,CASSLTGEDTQYF
NA,NA,TRBV11-2,TRBJ2-7,TGTGCCAGCAGCTTAATCGCCTACGAGCAGTACTTC,CASSLIAYEQYF
NA,TRBD1,TRBV30,TRBJ2-7,TGTGCCTGGAGTGCGGACAGGGGCTACGAGCAGTACTTC,CAWSADRGYEQYF
NA,NA,TRBV4-2,TRBJ1-1,TGTGCCAGCAGCCTCGGACAGAACACTGAAGCTTTCTTT,CASSLGQNTEAFF
NA,NA,TRBV5-1,TRBJ1-2,TGCGCCAGCAGCTTGGATACTTTCGGGGGGGGCTACACCTTC,CASSLDTFGGGYTF
NA,NA,TRBV29-1,TRBJ1-2,TGCAGCGTCACAGGGAGTAATGGCTACACCTTC,CSVTGSNGYTF
NA,TRBD1,TRBV18,TRBJ1-3,TGTGCCAGCTCACCATCTCTTAGTCGGACAGGGGTTGGAAACACCATATATTTT,CASSPSLSRTGVGNTIYF
NA,NA,TRBV6-5,TRBJ1-4,TGTGCCAGCAGTTACTCTAGACAGTTTAATGAAAAACTGTTTTTT,CASSYSRQFNEKLFF
NA,TRBD1,TRBV5-1,TRBJ2-3,TGCGCCAGCAGTACCGGGACAGGGAGCACAGATACGCAGTATTTT,CASSTGTGSTDTQYF
NA,NA,TRBV18,TRBJ1-1,TGTGCCAGCTCACCAAAGAGAGGGGAGGCTGAAGATTTCTTT,CASSPKRGEAEDFF
NA,NA,TRBV6-5,TRBJ1-1,TGTGCCAGCAGTTACGGGGACACCCTGAACACTGAAGCTTTCTTT,CASSYGDTLNTEAFF
NA,NA,TRBV29-1,TRBJ1-1,TGCAGCGTTGAACCCACGGGGATGAACACTGAAGCTTTCTTT,CSVEPTGMNTEAFF
NA,TRBD2,TRBV4-3,TRBJ2-7,TGCGCCAGCAGCCAAGATCGGCTAGCGGGGGTTTCCTACGAGCAGTACTTC,CASSQDRLAGVSYEQYF
NA,NA,TRBV7-9,TRBJ2-7,TGTGCCAGCAGCTACTCGGACACCACCTACGAGCAGTACTTC,CASSYSDTTYEQYF
NA,NA,TRBV9,TRBJ1-5,TGTGCCAGCAGCGTAGCAGGTAGCAATCAGCCCCAGCATTTT,CASSVAGSNQPQHF
NA,NA,TRBV5-1,TRBJ2-7,TGCGCCAGCAGCTCCGGGTATGGACTTATACCAGAACTCTCCTACGAGCAGTACTTC,CASSSGYGLIPELSYEQYF
NA,TRBD1,TRBV5-1,TRBJ1-2,TGCGCCAGCAGCTTGGGGATGGGGACAGGGTATAACTATGGCTACACCTTC,CASSLGMGTGYNYGYTF
NA,NA,TRBV20-1,TRBJ2-1,TGCAGTGCTCTGGGCCTCCGGGAGCAGTTCTTC,CSALGLREQFF
NA,NA,TRBV4-1,TRBJ1-3,TGCGCCAGCAGCCAAGAGTACGGCGGAAGCTCTGGAAACACCATATATTTT,CASSQEYGGSSGNTIYF
NA,NA,TRBV4-3,TRBJ1-1,TGCGCCAGCAGCCAGGGCAGCACTGAAGCTTTCTTT,CASSQGSTEAFF
NA,NA,TRBV6-4,TRBJ1-1,TGTGCCAGCAGTGACTCGACTCCACCGGTGAACACTGAAGCTTTCTTT,CASSDSTPPVNTEAFF
NA,NA,TRBV10-3,TRBJ2-2,TGTGCCATCAGCCCCGGGACAACAGACACCGGGGAGCTGTTTTTT,CAISPGTTDTGELFF
NA,TRBD1,TRBV18,TRBJ1-3,TGTGCCAGCTCACCTTCCGGGACAGGGACTGGAAACACCATATATTTT,CASSPSGTGTGNTIYF
NA,TRBD1,TRBV19,TRBJ2-7,TGTGCCAGTAGTGAGACCGGGACAGGGGGTTACGAGCAGTACTTC,CASSETGTGGYEQYF
NA,TRBD1,TRBV6-5,TRBJ1-2,TGTGCCAGCAGTTACTCGGGGCAGGGGGGCTTTGGCTACACCTTC,CASSYSGQGGFGYTF
NA,TRBD1,TRBV11-3,TRBJ1-2,TGTGCCAGCAGCTTAGATGAACCCAGGGGGGATGGCTACACCTTC,CASSLDEPRGDGYTF
NA,TRBD1,TRBV10-3,TRBJ1-1,TGTGCCACAACGGGACAGACGAACACTGAAGATTTCTTT,CATTGQTNTEDFF
NA,TRBD2,TRBV4-2,TRBJ2-3,TGTGCCAGCAGCCCCAAAGTGGGGGGGTTTGACACAGATACGCAGTATTTT,CASSPKVGGFDTDTQYF
NA,TRBD2,TRBV19,TRBJ2-7,TGTGCCAGTAGTGCTACTAGCGGGAGCCTCCAGTACTTC,CASSATSGSLQYF
NA,NA,TRBV7-9,TRBJ2-7,TGTGCCAGCAGCTTAGCCAGGGCACACGAGCAGTACTTC,CASSLARAHEQYF
NA,TRBD2,TRBV5-1,TRBJ2-1,TGCGCCAGCAGCTTGGCGCTAGCGGGAGACAATGAGCAGTTCTTC,CASSLALAGDNEQFF
NA,NA,TRBV29-1,TRBJ1-1,TGCAGCGTAACAGTTATGAACACTGAAGCTTTCTTT,CSVTVMNTEAFF
NA,NA,TRBV7-2,TRBJ2-7,TGTGCCAGCAGCTTAGGAGCAAGCCCCGGTGATTACGAGCAGTACTTC,CASSLGASPGDYEQYF